The 17 T cell receptor beta chains below come from one sample, sequenced in a study of identical twins. TCRdb re-analysed the 5' RACE reads in MiXCR, keeping a single row per CDR3 protein. The top ten hold approximately 4.3% of the sample, which has hundreds of thousands of distinct CDR3 sequences, 21% seen once. These sequences were also reported in another study, on T cells expressing NK-cell markers.

The sequencing input was PBMCs. Source of these receptors: a woman aged 18-30 years in good health.

The chain employs TRBV5-1 and TRBJ2-4, with D possibly TRBD2 on 7 matching bases. V gave up 1 base and J gave up 7 bases, with 15 bases separating them. CDR3 length: 15 amino acids. From germline, CDR1 is SGHRS and CDR2 YFSETQ. This chain's CDR3 is CASSLKEGGGNIQYF. CDR3 nucleotides: TGCGCCAGCAGCTTGAAAGAAGGGGGGGGGAACATTCAGTACTTC.

The chain uses TRBV9 and TRBJ2-1; 7 bases line up with TRBD2. CDR3 length equals 16 residues. CDR1 and CDR2 from the germline V gene are SGDLS and YYNGEE. Unmatched junction bases numbered 8, after V lost 3 bases and J lost 2 bases. CDR3 in amino acids: CASSDTGTTAYNEQFF. The CDR3 region has the DNA TGTGCCAGCAGCGATACCGGGACTACCGCCTACAATGAGCAGTTCTTC.

In its sample, this clonotype was seen a few times. The CDR3 here is CSARDGTNTGELFF. CDR3 sequence (DNA): TGCAGTGCTAGAGATGGCACCAACACCGGGGAGCTGTTTTTT. This rearrangement joins TRBV20-1 to TRBJ2-2; no reliable D call. Trimming took 0 bases from V and 2 from J, leaving 7 bases between them. Looked up from germline, CDR1 is DFQATT and CDR2 is SNEGSKA (reference sequence). This CDR3 contains 14 residues.

The chain carries TRBV12-3 or TRBV12-4 and TRBJ1-2; D gene unclear. V was trimmed by 7 bases and J by 4 bases, leaving 16 bases between them. CDR3 size: 14 residues. The CDR3 loop reads CASTFDRTLYGYTF. Here the CDR3 DNA reads TGTGCCAGCACCTTCGATAGGACTCTCTATGGCTACACCTTC.

In its sample, this clonotype was seen a few times. V gene TRBV20-1 combines with J gene TRBJ2-1; TRBD2 matches 10 bases. The CDR3 extends over 16 amino acids. The V gene end was trimmed by 6 bases and the J gene end by 4 bases; junction bases not matched to a gene: 12. Germline-derived CDR1 and CDR2 are DFQATT and SNEGSKA (reference sequence). The CDR3 DNA reads as TGCAGTGCCTTAGGGGCTAGCGGGAGTATGTACAATGAGCAGTTCTTC. Residues: CSALGASGSMYNEQFF.

In its sample, this clonotype was seen a few times. The chain carries TRBV27 and TRBJ1-2; D not certain. V lost 6 bases, J lost 3 bases, and 11 bases lay in between. Germline-derived CDR1 and CDR2 are MNHEY and SMNVEV (reference sequence). The length of the CDR3 is 13 residues. The CDR3 is CASSLSMDYGYTF. CDR3 nucleotides: TGTGCCAGCAGCCTGTCGATGGACTATGGCTACACCTTC.

This clonotype showed up just a few times. The chain has TRBV7-9 and TRBJ2-1; TRBD2 matches 7 bases. Losses at the gene ends were 3 bases for V and 4 bases for J; bases not matched to a gene: 9. Per germline, CDR1 SEHNR and CDR2 FQNEAQ (reference sequence). The CDR3 runs 16 residues. This CDR3 reads CASSFHGGGAYNEQFF. In DNA form, the CDR3 reads TGTGCCAGCAGCTTTCATGGGGGAGGGGCATACAATGAGCAGTTCTTC.

This clonotype appeared many times. The chain combines TRBV20-1 with TRBJ1-2, with D unclear. Trimming left V 4 bases short and J 6 bases short, with 15 bases between. There are 13 residues in the CDR3. Germline assignment: CDR1 DFQATT and CDR2 SNEGSKA (reference sequence). The CDR3 sequence: CSATPQKGDGYTF. As DNA, the CDR3 is TGCAGTGCTACCCCCCAAAAGGGCGATGGCTACACCTTC.

The V and J genes are TRBV4-3 and TRBJ2-1; TRBD2 agrees at 8 bases. Germline CDR1 and CDR2: LGHNA and YSLEER. This CDR3 spans 14 amino acids. The V gene end was trimmed by 5 bases and the J gene end by 5 bases; junction bases not matched to a gene: 5. CDR3 in DNA: TGCGCCAGCAGCGAGGGGCGGGAGGACAATGAGCAGTTCTTC. This gives the protein CASSEGREDNEQFF.

The chain recombines TRBV6-1 with TRBJ2-6, with D possibly being TRBD1 (5 bases). Trimming removed 4 bases from V and 0 bases from J, with 13 bases in between. The CDR3 extends over 17 amino acids. Germline V lookup: CDR1 MNHNS, CDR2 SASEGT. The CDR3 reads CASSARVTNSGANVLTF. In nucleotides, the CDR3 is TGTGCCAGCAGTGCCAGGGTTACAAACTCTGGGGCCAACGTCCTGACTTTC.

In its sample, this clonotype was seen a few times. The CDR3 region has the DNA TGTGCCACCAGCAGATCTGGCAGCGAGGAGTTCTTC. It is translated as CATSRSGSEEFF. This chain uses TRBV15 with TRBJ2-1; D uncertain. V lost 2 bases, J lost 14 bases, and 13 bases lay in between. The length of the CDR3 is 12 residues. Germline CDR1 reads LNHNV; CDR2 reads YYDKDF (reference sequence). The whole variable domain, remainder taken from reference TRBV15 and TRBJ2-1, is DAMVIQNPRYQVTQFGKPVTLSCSQTLNHNVMYWYQQKSSQAPKLLFHYYDKDFNNEADTPDNFQSRRPNTSFCFLDIRSPGLGDTAMYLCATSRSGSEEFFGPGTRLTVL.

Only one count was recorded for this clonotype. The V and J genes are TRBV18 and TRBJ2-2, with TRBD1 matching 7 bases. V was clipped by 3 bases and J by 1 base; unmatched bases: 8. Germline CDR1 is KGHSH and CDR2 is LQKENI. The CDR3 length is 17 residues. CDR3: CASSPGPGQENTGELFF. DNA of the CDR3: TGTGCCAGCTCACCTGGACCTGGACAGGAGAACACCGGGGAGCTGTTTTTT.

This clonotype was counted between two and nine times. The chain recombines TRBV20-1 with TRBJ1-6; maybe TRBD1 (5 bases). The germline gives CDR1 DFQATT, CDR2 SNEGSKA (reference sequence). V lost 3 bases and J lost 7, with 10 bases in between. The CDR3 runs 13 residues. The CDR3 DNA reads as TGCAGTGCTAGGGAGACAGTCAATTCACCCCTCCACTTT. Residues: CSARETVNSPLHF.

The rearrangement links TRBV20-1 to TRBJ2-3; 7 nucleotides align to TRBD2. V shed 0 bases, J shed 3 bases, and the junction held 3 bases outside the gene matches. Germline assignment: CDR1 DFQATT and CDR2 SNEGSKA (reference sequence). This CDR3 has 14 residues. The CDR3 region is CSAREAAGTDTQYF. In nucleotides, the CDR3 is TGCAGTGCTAGAGAAGCAGCGGGGACAGATACGCAGTATTTT.

This clonotype was counted between two and nine times. The chain's CDR3 is CASSFGGRVETQYF. Here the CDR3 DNA reads TGTGCCAGCAGCTTTGGCGGGAGGGTAGAGACCCAGTACTTC. The gene calls are TRBV7-2 and TRBJ2-5; 9 nucleotides align to TRBD2. The length of the CDR3 is 14 residues. Germline V gene lookup returns CDR1 SGHTA and CDR2 FQGNSA. Trimming took 3 bases from V and 4 from J; bases not matched to a gene: 3.

The rearrangement joins TRBV15 to TRBJ2-4; 9 bases are shared with TRBD1. CDR3 length: 16 residues. Germline-derived CDR1 and CDR2 are LNHNV and YYDKDF (reference sequence). V shed 3 bases, J shed 1 base, and the junction held 4 bases outside the gene matches. In nucleotides, the CDR3 is TGTGCCACCAGCAGTACAGGGGGCAAGGCCAAAAACATTCAGTACTTC. This encodes CATSSTGGKAKNIQYF.

This chain uses TRBV9 with TRBJ2-3; no reliable D call. Germline V gene data show CDR1 as SGDLS and CDR2 as YYNGEE. Trimming cost V 0 bases and J 4 bases, with 9 bases left between them. CDR3 length equals 14 residues. The CDR3 reads CASSVESSPDTQYF. CDR3 nucleotides: TGTGCCAGCAGCGTAGAATCGTCCCCAGATACGCAGTATTTT.